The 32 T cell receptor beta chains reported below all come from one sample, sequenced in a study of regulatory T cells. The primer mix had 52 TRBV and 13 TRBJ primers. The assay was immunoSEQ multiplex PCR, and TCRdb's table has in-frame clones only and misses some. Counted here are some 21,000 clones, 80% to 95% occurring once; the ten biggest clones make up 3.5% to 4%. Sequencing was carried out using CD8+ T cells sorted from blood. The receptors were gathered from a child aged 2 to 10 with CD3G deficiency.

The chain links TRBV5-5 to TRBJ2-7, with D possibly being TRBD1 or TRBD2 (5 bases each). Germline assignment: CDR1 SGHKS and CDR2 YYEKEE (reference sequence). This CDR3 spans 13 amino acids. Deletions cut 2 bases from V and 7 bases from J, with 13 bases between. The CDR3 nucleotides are TGTGCCAGCAGCTTTGGGCAGGGAGTGGAGCAGTACTTC. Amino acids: CASSFGQGVEQYF.

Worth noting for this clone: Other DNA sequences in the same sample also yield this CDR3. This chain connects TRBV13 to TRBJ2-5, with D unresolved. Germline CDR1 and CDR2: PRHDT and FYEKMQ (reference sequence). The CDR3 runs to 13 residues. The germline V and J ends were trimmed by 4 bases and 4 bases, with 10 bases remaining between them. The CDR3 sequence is CASSSGRGETQYF. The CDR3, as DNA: TGTGCCAGCAGCTCCGGACGAGGAGAGACCCAGTACTTC.

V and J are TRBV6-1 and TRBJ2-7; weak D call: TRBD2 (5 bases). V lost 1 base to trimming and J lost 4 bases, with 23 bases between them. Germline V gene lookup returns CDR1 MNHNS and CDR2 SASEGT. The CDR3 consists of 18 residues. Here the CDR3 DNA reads TGTGCCAGCAGTGAAGGACTTTTGATGGCAGGACGGGGATACGAGCAGTACTTC. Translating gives CASSEGLLMAGRGYEQYF.

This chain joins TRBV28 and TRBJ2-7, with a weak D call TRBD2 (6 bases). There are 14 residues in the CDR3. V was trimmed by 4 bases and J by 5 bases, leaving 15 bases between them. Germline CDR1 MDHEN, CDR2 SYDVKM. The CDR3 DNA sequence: TGTGCCAGCAGTTCACTCGGGAGCCATCACGAGCAGTACTTC. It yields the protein CASSSLGSHHEQYF.

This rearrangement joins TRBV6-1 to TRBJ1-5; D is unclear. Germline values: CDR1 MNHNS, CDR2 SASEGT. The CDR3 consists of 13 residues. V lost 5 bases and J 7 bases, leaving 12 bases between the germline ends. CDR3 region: CASSTSLGQPQHF. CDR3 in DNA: TGTGCCAGCAGTACCTCGCTCGGCCAGCCCCAGCATTTT.

Here the CDR3 DNA reads TGTGCCAGCAGTGAGCTTGACAGGTACTACGAGCAGTACTTC. Its translation: CASSELDRYYEQYF. The chain carries TRBV6-1 and TRBJ2-7; perhaps TRBD1 as D (6 bases). V lost 3 bases, J lost 3 bases, and 12 bases lay in between. Germline V lookup: CDR1 MNHNS, CDR2 SASEGT. The CDR3 spans 14 residues.

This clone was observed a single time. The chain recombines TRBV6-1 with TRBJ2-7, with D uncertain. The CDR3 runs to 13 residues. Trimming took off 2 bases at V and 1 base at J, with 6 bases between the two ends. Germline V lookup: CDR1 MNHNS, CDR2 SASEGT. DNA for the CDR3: TGTGCCAGCAGTGAATATTTGTCCTACGAGCAGTACTTC. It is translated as CASSEYLSYEQYF.

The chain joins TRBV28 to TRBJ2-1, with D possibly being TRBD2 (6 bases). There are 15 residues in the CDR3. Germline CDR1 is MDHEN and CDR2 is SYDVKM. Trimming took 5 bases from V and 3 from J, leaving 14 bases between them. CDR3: CASSPVAGLYNEQFF. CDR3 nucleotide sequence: TGTGCCAGCAGTCCCGTGGCGGGACTCTACAATGAGCAGTTCTTC. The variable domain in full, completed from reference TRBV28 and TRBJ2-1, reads DVKVTQSSRYLVKRTGEKVFLECVQDMDHENMFWYRQDPGLGLRLIYFSYDVKMKEKGDIPEGYSVSREKKERFSLILESASTNQTSMYLCASSPVAGLYNEQFFGPGTRLTVL.

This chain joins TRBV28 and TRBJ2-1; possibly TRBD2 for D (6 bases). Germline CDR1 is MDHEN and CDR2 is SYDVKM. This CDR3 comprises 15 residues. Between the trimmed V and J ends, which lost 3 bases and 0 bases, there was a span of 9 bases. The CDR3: CASSLGLSSYNEQFF. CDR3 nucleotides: TGTGCCAGCAGTTTGGGACTTAGCTCCTACAATGAGCAGTTCTTC.

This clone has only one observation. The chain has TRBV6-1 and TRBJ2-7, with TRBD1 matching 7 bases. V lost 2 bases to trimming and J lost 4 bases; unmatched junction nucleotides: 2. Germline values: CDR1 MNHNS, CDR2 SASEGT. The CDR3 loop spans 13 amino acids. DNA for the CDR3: TGTGCCAGCAGTGAATACAGGGGTTACGAGCAGTACTTC. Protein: CASSEYRGYEQYF.

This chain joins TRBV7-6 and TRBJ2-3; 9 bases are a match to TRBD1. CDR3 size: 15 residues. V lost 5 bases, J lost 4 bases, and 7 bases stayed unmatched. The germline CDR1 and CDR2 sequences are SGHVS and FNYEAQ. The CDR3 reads CASSLGQGIPDTQYF. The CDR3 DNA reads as TGTGCCAGCAGCCTCGGACAGGGGATTCCAGATACGCAGTATTTT.

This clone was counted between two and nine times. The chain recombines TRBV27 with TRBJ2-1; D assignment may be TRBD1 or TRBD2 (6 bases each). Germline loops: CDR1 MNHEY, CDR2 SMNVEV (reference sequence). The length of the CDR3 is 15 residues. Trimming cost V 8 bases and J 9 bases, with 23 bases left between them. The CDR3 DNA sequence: TGTGCCAGCGCCCCCCGAGACGGGGGCCTGAGTGAGCAGTTCTTC. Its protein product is CASAPRDGGLSEQFF.

This CDR3 reads CASSRQGYYEQYF. In nucleotides, the CDR3 is TGTGCCAGCTCGAGACAGGGATACTACGAGCAGTACTTC. The genes are TRBV28 and TRBJ2-7; the match to TRBD1 covers 7 bases. The CDR3 loop spans 13 amino acids. The V gene end was trimmed by 8 bases and the J gene end by 3 bases; junction bases not matched to a gene: 7. Germline values: CDR1 MDHEN, CDR2 SYDVKM.

The CDR3: CASSLHPGTEAFF. Written as DNA, the CDR3 is TGTGCCAGCAGTCTCCACCCGGGGACTGAAGCTTTCTTT. The chain has TRBV27 and TRBJ1-1, with D unresolved. Trimming removed 5 bases from V and 5 bases from J, with 12 bases in between. Per germline, CDR1 MNHEY and CDR2 SMNVEV (reference sequence). The CDR3 totals 13 residues.

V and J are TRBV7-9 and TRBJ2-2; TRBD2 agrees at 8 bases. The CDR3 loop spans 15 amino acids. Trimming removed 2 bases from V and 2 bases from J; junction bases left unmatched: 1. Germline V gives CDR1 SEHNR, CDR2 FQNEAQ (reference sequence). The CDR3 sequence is CASSLTSGNTGELFF. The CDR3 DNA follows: TGTGCCAGCAGCTTAACTAGCGGAAACACCGGGGAGCTGTTTTTT.

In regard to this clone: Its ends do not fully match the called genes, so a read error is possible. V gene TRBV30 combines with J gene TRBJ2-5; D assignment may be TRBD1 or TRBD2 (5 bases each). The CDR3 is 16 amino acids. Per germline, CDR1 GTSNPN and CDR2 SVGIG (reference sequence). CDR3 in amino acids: CAWSVGRSGPQGTQYF. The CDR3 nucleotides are TGTGCCTGGAGTGTAGGTCGTTCGGGACCCCAAGGGACCCAGTACTTC.

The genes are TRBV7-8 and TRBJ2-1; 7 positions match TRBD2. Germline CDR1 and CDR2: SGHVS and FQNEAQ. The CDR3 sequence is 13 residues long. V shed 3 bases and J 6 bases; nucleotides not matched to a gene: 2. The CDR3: CASSFSSGNEQFF. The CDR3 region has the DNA TGTGCCAGCAGCTTCTCTAGCGGCAATGAGCAGTTCTTC.

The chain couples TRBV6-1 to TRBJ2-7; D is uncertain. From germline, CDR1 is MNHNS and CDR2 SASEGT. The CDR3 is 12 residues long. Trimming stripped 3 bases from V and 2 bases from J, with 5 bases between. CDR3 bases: TGTGCCAGCAGTGAGGCCCCCTACGAGCAGTACTTC. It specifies CASSEAPYEQYF.

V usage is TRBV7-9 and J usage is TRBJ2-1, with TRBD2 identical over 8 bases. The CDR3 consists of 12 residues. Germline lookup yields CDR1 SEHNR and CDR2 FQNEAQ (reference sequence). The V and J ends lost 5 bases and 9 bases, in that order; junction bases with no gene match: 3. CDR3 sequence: CASSQREREQFF. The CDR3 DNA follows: TGTGCCAGCAGCCAGCGGGAGCGTGAGCAGTTCTTC.

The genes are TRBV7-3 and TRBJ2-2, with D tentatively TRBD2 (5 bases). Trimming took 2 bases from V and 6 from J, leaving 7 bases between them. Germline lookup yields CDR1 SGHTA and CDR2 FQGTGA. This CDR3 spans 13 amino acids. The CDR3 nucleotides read TGTGCCAGCAGCTTAGGAGGTGCCGGGGAGCTGTTTTTT. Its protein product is CASSLGGAGELFF.

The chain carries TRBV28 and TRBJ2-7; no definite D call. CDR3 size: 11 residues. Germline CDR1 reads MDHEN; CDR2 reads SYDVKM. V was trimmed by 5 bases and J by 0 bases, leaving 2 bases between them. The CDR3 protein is CASSDSYEQYF. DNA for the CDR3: TGTGCCAGCAGTGACTCCTACGAGCAGTACTTC.

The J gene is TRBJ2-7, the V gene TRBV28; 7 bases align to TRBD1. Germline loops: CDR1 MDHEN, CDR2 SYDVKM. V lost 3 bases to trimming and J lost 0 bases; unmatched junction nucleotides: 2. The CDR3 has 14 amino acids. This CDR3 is CASSLTGSSYEQYF. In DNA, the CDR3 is TGTGCCAGCAGTTTGACAGGGTCCTCCTACGAGCAGTACTTC.

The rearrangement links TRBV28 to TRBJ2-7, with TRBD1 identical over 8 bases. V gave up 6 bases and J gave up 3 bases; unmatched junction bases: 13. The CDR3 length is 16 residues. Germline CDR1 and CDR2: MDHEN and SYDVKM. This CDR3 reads CASSQTGGPPHYEQYF. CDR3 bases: TGTGCCAGCAGCCAAACAGGGGGTCCCCCCCACTACGAGCAGTACTTC.

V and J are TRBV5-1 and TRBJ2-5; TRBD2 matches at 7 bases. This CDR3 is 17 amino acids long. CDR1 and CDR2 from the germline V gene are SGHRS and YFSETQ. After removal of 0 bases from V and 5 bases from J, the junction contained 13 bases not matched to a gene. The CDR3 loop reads CASSLGGRLAWEETQYF. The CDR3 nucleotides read TGCGCCAGCAGCTTGGGAGGTCGACTAGCTTGGGAGGAGACCCAGTACTTC. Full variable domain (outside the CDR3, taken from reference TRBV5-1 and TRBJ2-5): KAGVTQTPRYLIKTRGQQVTLSCSPISGHRSVSWYQQTPGQGLQFLFEYFSETQRNKGNFPGRFSGRQFSNSRSEMNVSTLELGDSALYLCASSLGGRLAWEETQYFGPGTRLLVL.

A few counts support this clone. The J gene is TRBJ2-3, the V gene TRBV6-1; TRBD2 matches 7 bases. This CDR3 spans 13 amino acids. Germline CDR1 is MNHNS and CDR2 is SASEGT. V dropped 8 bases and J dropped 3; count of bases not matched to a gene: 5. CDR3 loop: CASVDGGTDTQYF. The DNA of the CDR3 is TGTGCCAGCGTAGACGGGGGGACAGATACGCAGTATTTT.

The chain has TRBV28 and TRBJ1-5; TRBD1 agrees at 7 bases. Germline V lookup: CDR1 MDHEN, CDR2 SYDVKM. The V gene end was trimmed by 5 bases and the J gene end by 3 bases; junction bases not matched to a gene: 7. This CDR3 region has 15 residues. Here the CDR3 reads CASSLSGGPNQPQHF. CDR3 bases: TGTGCCAGCAGTCTCTCAGGGGGACCCAATCAGCCCCAGCATTTT.

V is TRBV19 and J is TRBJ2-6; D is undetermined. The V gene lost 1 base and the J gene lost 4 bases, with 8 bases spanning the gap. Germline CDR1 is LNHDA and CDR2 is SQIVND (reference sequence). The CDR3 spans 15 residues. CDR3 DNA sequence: TGTGCCAGTAGTATAGCCTTATCGGGGGCCAACGTCCTGACTTTC. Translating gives CASSIALSGANVLTF.

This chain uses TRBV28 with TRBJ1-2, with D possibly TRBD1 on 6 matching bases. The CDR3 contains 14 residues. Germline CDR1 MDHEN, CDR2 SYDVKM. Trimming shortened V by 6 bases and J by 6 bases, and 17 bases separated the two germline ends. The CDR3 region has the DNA TGTGCCAGCAGGCGAACAACAGGGATCGATGGCTACACCTTC. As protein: CASRRTTGIDGYTF.

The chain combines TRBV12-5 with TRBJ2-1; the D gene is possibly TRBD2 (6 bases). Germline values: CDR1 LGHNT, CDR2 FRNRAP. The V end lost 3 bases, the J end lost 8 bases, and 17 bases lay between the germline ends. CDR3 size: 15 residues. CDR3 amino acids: CASGFDGDRGYEQFF. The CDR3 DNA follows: TGTGCTAGTGGTTTCGATGGTGACCGGGGGTATGAGCAGTTCTTC.

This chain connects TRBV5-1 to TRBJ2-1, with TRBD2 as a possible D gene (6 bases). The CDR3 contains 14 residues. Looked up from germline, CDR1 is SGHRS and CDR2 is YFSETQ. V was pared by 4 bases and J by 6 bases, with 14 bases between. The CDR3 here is CASSGLAGLNEQFF. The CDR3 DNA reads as TGCGCCAGCAGCGGTCTGGCGGGACTCAATGAGCAGTTCTTC.

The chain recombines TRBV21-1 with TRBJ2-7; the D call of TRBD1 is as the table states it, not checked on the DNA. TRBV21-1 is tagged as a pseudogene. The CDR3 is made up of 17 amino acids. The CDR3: CASSKADSNLSSYEQYF. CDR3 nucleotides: TGTGCCAGCAGCAAAGCTGACAGCAACTTGAGCTCCTACGAGCAGTACTTC.

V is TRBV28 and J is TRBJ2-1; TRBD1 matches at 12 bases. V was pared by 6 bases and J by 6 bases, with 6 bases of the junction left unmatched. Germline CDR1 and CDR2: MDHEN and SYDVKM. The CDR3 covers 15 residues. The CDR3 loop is CASSNRDRGLNEQFF. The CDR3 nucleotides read TGTGCCAGCAGCAATAGGGACAGGGGGCTCAATGAGCAGTTCTTC. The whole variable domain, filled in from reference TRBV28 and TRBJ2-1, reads DVKVTQSSRYLVKRTGEKVFLECVQDMDHENMFWYRQDPGLGLRLIYFSYDVKMKEKGDIPEGYSVSREKKERFSLILESASTNQTSMYLCASSNRDRGLNEQFFGPGTRLTVL.